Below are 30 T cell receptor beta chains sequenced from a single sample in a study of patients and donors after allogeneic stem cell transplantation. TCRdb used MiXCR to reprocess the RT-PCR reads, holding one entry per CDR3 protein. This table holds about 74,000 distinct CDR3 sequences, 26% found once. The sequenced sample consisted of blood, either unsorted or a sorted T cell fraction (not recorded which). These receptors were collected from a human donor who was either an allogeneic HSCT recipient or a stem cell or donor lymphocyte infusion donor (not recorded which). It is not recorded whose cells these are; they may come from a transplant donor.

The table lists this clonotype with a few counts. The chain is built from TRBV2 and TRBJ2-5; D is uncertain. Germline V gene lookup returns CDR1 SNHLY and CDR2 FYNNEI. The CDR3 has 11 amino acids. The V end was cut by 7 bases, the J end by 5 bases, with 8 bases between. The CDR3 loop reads CASNRRETQYF. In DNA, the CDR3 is TGTGCCAGCAACAGACGGGAGACCCAGTACTTC.

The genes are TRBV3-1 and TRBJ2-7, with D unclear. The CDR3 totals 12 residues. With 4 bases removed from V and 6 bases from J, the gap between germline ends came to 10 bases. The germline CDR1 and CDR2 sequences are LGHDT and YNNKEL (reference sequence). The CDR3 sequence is CASSPTRAEQYF. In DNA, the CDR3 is TGTGCCAGCAGCCCCACAAGGGCCGAGCAGTACTTC.

The CDR3 nucleotides are TGCGCCAGCAGCTTGGGGTCCACTGGAACTTCACCCCTCCACTTT. Translated: CASSLGSTGTSPLHF. This chain links TRBV5-1 with TRBJ1-6; D gene ambiguous. The CDR3 totals 15 residues. V was shortened by 0 bases and J by 9 bases, with 13 bases between the two germline ends. Germline V CDR1 and CDR2: SGHRS, YFSETQ.

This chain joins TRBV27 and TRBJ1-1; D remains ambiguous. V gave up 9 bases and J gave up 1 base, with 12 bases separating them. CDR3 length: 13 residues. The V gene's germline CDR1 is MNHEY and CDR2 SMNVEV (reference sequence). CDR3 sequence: CASRFLQNTEAFF. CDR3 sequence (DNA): TGTGCCAGTCGTTTCTTACAGAACACTGAAGCTTTCTTT.

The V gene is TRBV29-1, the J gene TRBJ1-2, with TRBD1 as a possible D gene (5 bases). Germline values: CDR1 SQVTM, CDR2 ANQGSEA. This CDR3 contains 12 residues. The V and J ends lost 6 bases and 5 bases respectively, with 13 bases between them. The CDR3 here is CSVEQVPYGYTF. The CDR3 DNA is TGCAGCGTAGAACAGGTTCCATATGGCTACACCTTC.

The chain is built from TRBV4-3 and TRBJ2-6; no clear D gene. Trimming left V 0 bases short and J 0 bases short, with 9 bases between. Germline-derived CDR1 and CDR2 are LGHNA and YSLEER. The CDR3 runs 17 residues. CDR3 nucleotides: TGCGCCAGCAGCCAAGAAAGGGCCGGCTCTGGGGCCAACGTCCTGACTTTC. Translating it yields CASSQERAGSGANVLTF.

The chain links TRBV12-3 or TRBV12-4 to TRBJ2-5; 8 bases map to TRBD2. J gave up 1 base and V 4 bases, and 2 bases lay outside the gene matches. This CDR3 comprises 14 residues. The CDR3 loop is CASSWTSTQETQYF. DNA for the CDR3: TGTGCCAGCAGTTGGACTAGCACCCAAGAGACCCAGTACTTC.

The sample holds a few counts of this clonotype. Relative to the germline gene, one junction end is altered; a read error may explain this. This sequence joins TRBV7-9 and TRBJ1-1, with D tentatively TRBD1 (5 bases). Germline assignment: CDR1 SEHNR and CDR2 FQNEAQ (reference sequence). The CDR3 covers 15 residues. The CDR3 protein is CASSLAGPMNTEAFF. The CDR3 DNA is TGTGCCAGCAGCCTAGCGGGACCCATGAACACTGAAGCTTTCTTT. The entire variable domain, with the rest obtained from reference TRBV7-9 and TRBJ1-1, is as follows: DTGVSQNPRHKITKRGQNVTFRCDPISEHNRLYWYRQTLGQGPEFLTYFQNEAQLEKSRLLSDRFSAERPKGSFSTLEIQRTEQGDSAMYLCASSLAGPMNTEAFFGQGTRLTVV.

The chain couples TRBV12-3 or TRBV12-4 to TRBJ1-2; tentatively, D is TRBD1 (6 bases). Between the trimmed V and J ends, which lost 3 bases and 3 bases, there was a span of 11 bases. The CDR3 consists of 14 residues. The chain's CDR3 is CASSFRGMYYGYTF. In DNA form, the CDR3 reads TGTGCCAGCAGTTTCAGGGGAATGTACTATGGCTACACCTTC.

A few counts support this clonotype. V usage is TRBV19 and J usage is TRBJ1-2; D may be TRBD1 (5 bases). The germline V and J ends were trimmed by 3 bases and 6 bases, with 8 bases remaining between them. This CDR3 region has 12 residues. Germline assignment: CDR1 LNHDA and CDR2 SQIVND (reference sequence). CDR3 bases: TGTGCCAGTAGTATGCGGGGGGATGGCTACACCTTC. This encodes CASSMRGDGYTF.

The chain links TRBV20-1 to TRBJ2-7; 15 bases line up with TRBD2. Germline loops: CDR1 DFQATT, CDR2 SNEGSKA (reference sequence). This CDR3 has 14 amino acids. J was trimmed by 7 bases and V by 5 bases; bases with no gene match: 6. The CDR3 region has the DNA TGCAGTGCTCAAGGGACTAGCGGGAGGCGGGAGCAGTACTTC. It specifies CSAQGTSGRREQYF.

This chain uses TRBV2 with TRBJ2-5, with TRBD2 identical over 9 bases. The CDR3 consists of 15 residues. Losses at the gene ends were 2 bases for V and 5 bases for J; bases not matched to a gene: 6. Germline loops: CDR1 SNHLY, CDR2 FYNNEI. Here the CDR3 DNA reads TGTGCCAGCAGTGAACTGGGACTAGCTCAGGAGACCCAGTACTTC. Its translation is CASSELGLAQETQYF. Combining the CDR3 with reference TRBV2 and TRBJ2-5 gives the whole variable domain EPEVTQTPSHQVTQMGQEVILRCVPISNHLYFYWYRQILGQKVEFLVSFYNNEISEKSEIFDDQFSVERPDGSNFTLKIRSTKLEDSAMYFCASSELGLAQETQYFGPGTRLLVL.

CDR3 protein: CSAGGQRTEAFF. CDR3 in DNA: TGCAGTGCAGGGGGACAGAGGACTGAAGCTTTCTTT. This chain uses TRBV20-1 with TRBJ1-1; 7 nucleotides line up with TRBD1. There are 12 residues in the CDR3. Germline V gene sequence: CDR1 DFQATT, CDR2 SNEGSKA (reference sequence). V lost 6 bases to trimming and J lost 5 bases; unmatched junction nucleotides: 6.

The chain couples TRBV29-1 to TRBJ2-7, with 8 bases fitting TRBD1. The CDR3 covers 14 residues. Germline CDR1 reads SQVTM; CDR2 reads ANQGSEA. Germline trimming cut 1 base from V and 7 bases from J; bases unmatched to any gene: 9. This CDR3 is CSVEGRDRTKEQYF. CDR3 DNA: TGCAGCGTTGAAGGTCGGGACAGGACTAAAGAGCAGTACTTC.

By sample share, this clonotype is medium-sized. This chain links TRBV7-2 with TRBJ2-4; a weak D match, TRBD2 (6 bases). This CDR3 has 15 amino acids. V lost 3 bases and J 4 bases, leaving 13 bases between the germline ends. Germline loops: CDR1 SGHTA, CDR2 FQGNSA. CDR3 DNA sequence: TGTGCCAGCAGCTTTCGCCCTAGCGCAAAAAACATTCAGTACTTC. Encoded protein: CASSFRPSAKNIQYF.

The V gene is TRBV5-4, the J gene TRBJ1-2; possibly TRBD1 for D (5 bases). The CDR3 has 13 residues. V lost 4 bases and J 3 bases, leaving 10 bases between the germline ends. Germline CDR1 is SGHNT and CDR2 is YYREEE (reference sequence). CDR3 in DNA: TGTGCCAGCAGCGTCAGGGAGCACTATGGCTACACCTTC. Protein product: CASSVREHYGYTF.

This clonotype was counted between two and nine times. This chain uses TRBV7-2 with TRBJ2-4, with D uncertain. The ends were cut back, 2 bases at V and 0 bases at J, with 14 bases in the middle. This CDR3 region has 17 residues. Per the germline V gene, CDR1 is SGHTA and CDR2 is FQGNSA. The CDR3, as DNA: TGTGCCAGCAGCTTACCACCACGGATGCTAGCCAAAAACATTCAGTACTTC. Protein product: CASSLPPRMLAKNIQYF.

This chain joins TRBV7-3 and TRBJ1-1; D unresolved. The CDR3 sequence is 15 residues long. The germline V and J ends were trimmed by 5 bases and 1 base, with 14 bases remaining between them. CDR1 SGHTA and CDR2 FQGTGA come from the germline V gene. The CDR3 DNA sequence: TGTGCCAGCAGCCCAGGCCCTGGGCGGAACACTGAAGCTTTCTTT. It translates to CASSPGPGRNTEAFF.

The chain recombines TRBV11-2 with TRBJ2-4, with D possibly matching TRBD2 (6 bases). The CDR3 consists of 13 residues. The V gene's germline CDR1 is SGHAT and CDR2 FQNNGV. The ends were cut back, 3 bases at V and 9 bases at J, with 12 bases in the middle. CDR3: CASSLVGRTIQYF. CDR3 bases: TGTGCCAGCAGCTTGGTGGGGAGGACCATTCAGTACTTC.

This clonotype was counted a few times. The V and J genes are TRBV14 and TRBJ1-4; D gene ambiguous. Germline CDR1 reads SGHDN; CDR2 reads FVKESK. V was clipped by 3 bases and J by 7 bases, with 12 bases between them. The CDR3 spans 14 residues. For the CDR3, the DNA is TGTGCCAGCAGCCATACAGCTATTGGTGAAAAACTGTTTTTT. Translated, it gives CASSHTAIGEKLFF.

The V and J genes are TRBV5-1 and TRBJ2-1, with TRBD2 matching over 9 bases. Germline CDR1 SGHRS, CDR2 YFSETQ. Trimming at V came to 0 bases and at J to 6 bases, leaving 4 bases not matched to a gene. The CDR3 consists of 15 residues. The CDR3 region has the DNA TGCGCCAGCAGCTTGGCTAGCGGGGTAGGCAATGAGCAGTTCTTC. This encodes CASSLASGVGNEQFF.

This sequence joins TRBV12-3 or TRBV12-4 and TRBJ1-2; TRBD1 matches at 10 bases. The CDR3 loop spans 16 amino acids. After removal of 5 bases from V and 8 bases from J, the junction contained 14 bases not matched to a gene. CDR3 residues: CASSPYPPGTGDGYTF. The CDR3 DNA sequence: TGTGCCAGCAGTCCCTATCCCCCCGGGACAGGGGACGGCTACACCTTC.

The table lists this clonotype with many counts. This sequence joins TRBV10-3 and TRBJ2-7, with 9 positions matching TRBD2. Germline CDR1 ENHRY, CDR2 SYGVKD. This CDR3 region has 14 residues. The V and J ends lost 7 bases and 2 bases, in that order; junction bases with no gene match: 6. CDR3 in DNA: TGTGCCATCACCCGGACTAGCGCGACCTACGAGCAGTACTTC. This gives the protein CAITRTSATYEQYF.

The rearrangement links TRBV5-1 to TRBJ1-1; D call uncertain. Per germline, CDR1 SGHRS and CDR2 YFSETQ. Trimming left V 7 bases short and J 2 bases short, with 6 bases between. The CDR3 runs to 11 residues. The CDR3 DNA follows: TGCGCCAGCGCCCTAAACACTGAAGCTTTCTTT. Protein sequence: CASALNTEAFF.

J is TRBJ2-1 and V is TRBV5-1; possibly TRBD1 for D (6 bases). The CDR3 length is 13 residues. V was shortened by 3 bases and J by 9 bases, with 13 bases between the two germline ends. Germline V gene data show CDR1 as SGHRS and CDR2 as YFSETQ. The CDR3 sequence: CASSYNRVGEQFF. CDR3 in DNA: TGCGCCAGCAGCTATAACAGGGTGGGTGAGCAGTTCTTC.

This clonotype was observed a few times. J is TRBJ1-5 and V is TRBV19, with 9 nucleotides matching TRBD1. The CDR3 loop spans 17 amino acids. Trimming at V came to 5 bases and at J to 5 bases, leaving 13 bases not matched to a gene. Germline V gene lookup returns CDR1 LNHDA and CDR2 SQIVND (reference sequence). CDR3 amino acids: CASSENDRGGSDQPQHF. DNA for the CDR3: TGTGCCAGTAGTGAGAACGACAGGGGGGGAAGCGATCAGCCCCAGCATTTT.

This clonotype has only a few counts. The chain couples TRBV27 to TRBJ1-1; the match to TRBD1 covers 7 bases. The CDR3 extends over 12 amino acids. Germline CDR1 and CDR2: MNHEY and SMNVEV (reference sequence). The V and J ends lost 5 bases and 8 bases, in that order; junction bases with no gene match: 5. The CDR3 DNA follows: TGTGCCAGCAGTCGGCCCAGGGGGGAAGCTTTCTTT. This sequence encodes CASSRPRGEAFF.

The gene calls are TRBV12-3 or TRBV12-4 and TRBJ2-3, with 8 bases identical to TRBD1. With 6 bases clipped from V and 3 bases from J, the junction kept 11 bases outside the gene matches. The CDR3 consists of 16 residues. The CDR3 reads CASSHGGQGMTDTQYF. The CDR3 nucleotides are TGTGCCAGCAGCCACGGTGGACAGGGCATGACAGATACGCAGTATTTT.

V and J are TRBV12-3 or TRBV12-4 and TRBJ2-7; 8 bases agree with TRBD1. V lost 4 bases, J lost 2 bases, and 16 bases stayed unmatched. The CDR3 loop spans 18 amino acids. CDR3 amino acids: CASSSTHEVTGAPYEQYF. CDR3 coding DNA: TGTGCCAGCAGTTCCACCCATGAGGTGACAGGGGCCCCCTACGAGCAGTACTTC.

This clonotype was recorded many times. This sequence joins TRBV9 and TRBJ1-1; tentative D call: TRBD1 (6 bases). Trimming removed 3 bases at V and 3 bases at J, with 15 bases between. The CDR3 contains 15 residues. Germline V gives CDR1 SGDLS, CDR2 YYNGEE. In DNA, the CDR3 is TGTGCCAGCAGCGACCACACAGGGCCGGACACTGAAGCTTTCTTT. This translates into CASSDHTGPDTEAFF.